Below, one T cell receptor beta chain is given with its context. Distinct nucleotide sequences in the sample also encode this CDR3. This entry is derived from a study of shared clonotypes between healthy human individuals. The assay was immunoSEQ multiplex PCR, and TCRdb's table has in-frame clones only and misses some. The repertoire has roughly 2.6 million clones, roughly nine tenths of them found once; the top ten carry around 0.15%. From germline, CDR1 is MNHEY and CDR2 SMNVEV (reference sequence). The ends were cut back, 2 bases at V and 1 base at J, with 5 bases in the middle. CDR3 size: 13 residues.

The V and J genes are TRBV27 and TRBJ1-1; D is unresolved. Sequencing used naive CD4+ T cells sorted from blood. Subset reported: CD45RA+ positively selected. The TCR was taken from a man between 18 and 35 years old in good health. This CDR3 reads CASSLNRNTEAFF. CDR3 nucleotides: TGTGCCAGCAGTTTAAACAGGAACACTGAAGCTTTCTTT.